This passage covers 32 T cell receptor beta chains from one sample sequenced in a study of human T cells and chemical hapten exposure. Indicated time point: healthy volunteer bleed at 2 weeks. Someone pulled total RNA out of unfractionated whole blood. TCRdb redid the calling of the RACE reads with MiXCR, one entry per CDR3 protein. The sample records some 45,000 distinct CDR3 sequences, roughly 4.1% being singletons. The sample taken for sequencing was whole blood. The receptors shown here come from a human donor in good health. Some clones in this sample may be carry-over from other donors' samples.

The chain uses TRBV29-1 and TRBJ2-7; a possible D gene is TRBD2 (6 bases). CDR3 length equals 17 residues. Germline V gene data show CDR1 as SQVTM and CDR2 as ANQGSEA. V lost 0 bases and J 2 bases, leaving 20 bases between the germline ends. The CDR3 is CSVEELGWGGTTYEQYF. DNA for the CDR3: TGCAGCGTTGAAGAATTGGGGTGGGGCGGGACCACCTACGAGCAGTACTTC.

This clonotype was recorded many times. DNA for the CDR3: TGTGCCACCAGCAGAGCCCTGGGACAGGGGGAGACTGAAGCTTTCTTT. Encoded protein: CATSRALGQGETEAFF. This rearrangement joins TRBV15 to TRBJ1-1; 11 bases fit TRBD1. The CDR3 length is 16 residues. Unmatched junction bases numbered 6, after V lost 1 base and J lost 5 bases. Germline CDR1 and CDR2: LNHNV and YYDKDF (reference sequence).

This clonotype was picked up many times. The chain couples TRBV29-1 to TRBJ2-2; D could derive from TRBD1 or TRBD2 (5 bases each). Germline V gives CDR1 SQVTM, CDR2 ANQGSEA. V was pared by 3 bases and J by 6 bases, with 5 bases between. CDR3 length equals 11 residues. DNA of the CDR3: TGCAGCGTTGAGGGACCCGGGGAGCTGTTTTTT. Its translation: CSVEGPGELFF.

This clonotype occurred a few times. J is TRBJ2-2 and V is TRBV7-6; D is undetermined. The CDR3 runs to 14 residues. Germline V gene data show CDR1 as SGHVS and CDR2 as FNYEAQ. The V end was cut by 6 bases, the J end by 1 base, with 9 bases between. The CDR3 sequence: CASSDAGNTGELFF. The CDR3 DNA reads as TGTGCCAGCAGTGACGCAGGGAACACCGGGGAGCTGTTTTTT.

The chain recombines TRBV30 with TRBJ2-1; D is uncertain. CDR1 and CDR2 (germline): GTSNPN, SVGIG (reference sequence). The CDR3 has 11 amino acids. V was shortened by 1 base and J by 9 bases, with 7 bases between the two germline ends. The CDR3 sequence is CAWSGGAEQFF. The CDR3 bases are TGTGCCTGGAGTGGGGGTGCTGAGCAGTTCTTC.

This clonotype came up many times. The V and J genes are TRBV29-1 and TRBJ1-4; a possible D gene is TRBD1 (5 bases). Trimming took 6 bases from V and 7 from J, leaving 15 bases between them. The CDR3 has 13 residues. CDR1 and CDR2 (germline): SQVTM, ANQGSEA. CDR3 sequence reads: CSVPGRGGEKLFF. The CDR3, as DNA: TGCAGCGTCCCCGGACGGGGCGGTGAAAAACTGTTTTTT.

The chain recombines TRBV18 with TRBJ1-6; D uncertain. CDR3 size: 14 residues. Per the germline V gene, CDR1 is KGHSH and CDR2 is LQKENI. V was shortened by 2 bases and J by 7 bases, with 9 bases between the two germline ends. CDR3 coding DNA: TGTGCCAGCTCACCATCTATTTTCAATTCACCCCTCCACTTT. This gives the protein CASSPSIFNSPLHF.

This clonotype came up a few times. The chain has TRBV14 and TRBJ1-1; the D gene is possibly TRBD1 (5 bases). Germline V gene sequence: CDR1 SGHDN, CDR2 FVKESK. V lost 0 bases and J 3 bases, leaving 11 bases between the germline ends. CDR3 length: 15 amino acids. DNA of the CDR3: TGTGCCAGCAGCCAAGATTGGGGCGCTGACACTGAAGCTTTCTTT. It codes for CASSQDWGADTEAFF.

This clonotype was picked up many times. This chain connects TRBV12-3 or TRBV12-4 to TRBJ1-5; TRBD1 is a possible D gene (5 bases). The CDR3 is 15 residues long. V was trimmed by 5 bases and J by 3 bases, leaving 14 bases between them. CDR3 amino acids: CASSQGVGFNQPQHF. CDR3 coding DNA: TGTGCCAGCAGTCAGGGTGTGGGCTTCAATCAGCCCCAGCATTTT.

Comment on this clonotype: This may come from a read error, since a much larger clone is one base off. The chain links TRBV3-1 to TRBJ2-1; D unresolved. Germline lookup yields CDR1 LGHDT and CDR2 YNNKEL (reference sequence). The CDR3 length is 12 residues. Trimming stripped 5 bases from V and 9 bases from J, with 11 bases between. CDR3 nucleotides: TGTGCCAGCAGCGCGAGCCGTGGTGAGCAGTTCTTC. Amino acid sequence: CASSASRGEQFF.

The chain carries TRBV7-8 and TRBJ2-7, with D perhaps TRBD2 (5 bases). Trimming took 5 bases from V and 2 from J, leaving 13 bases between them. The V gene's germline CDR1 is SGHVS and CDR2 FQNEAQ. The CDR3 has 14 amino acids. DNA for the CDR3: TGTGCCAGCAGCCAAAGAGGGAGCCCCTACGAGCAGTACTTC. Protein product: CASSQRGSPYEQYF.

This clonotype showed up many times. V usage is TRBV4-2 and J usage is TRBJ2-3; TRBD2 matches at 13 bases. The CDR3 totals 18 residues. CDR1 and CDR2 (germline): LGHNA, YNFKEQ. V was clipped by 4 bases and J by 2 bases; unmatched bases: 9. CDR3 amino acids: CASSPQTGLAGVTDTQYF. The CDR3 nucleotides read TGTGCCAGCAGCCCCCAAACCGGACTAGCGGGAGTCACAGATACGCAGTATTTT.

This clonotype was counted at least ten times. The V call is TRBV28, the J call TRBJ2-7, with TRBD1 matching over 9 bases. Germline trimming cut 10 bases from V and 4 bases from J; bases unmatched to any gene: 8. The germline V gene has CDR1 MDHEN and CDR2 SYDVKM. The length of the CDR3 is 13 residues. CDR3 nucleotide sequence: TGTGCCACCGACGATGGGACAGGGTACGAGCAGTACTTC. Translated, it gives CATDDGTGYEQYF.

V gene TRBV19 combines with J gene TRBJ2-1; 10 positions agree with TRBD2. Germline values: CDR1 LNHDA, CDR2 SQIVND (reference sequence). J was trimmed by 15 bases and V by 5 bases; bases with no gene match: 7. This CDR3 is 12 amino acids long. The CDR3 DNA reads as TGTGCCAGTAGTTCCCTAGCGGGAGTACCGTTCTTC. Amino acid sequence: CASSSLAGVPFF.

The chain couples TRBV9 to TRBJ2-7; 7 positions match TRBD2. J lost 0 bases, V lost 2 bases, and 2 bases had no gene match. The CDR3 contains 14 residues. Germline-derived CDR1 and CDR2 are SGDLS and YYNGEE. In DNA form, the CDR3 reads TGTGCCAGCAGCGTGGCTAGCGGCTCCTACGAGCAGTACTTC. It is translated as CASSVASGSYEQYF.

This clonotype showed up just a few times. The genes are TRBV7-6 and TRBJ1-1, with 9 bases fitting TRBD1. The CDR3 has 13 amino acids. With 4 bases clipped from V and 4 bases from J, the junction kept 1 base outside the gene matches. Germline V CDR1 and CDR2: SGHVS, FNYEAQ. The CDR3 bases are TGTGCCAGCAGCTGGGGACAGGGCACTGAAGCTTTCTTT. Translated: CASSWGQGTEAFF.

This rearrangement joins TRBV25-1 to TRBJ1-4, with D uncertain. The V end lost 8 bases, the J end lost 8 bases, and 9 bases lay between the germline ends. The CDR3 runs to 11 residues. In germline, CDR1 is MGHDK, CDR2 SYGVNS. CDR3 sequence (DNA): TGTGCCAGCGGCTTGGCGGAAAAACTGTTTTTT. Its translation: CASGLAEKLFF.

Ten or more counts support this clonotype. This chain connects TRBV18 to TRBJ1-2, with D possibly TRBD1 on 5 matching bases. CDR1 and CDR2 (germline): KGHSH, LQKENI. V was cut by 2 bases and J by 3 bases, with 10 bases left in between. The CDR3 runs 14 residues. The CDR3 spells CASSPGGDHYGYTF. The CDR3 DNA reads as TGTGCCAGCTCACCAGGGGGGGACCACTATGGCTACACCTTC.

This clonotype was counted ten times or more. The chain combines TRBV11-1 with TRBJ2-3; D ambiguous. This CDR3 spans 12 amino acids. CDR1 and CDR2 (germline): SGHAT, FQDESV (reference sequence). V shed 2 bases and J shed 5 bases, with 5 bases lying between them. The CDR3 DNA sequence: TGTGCCAGCAGCTTAAACGGAGATACGCAGTATTTT. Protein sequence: CASSLNGDTQYF.

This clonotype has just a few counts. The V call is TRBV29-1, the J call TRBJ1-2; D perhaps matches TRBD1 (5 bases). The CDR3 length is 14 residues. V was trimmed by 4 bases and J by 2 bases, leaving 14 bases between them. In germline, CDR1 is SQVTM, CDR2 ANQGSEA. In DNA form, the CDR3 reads TGCAGCGTTGGGGCAGGGCTCGGGAACTATGGCTACACCTTC. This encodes CSVGAGLGNYGYTF. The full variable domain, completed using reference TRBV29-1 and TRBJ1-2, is SAVISQKPSRDICQRGTSLTIQCQVDSQVTMMFWYRQQPGQSLTLIATANQGSEATYESGFVIDKFPISRPNLTFSTLTVSNMSPEDSSIYLCSVGAGLGNYGYTFGSGTRLTVV.

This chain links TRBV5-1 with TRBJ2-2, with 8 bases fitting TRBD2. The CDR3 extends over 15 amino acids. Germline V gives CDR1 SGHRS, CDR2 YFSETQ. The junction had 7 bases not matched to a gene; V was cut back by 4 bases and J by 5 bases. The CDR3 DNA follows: TGCGCCAGCAGCACGGGAGGGCCGGTGACCGGGGAGCTGTTTTTT. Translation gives CASSTGGPVTGELFF.

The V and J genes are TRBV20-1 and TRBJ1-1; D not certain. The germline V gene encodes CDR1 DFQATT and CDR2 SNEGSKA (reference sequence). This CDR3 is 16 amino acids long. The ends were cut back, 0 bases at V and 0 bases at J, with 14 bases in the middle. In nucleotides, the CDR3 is TGCAGTGCTAGAGATGGCGGCAGGCCTATGAACACTGAAGCTTTCTTT. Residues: CSARDGGRPMNTEAFF.

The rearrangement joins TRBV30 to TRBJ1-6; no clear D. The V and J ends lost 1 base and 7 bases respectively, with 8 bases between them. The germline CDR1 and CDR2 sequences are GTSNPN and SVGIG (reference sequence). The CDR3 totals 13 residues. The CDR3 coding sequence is TGTGCCTGGAGTGGGGGAGTAAATTCACCCCTCCACTTT. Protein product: CAWSGGVNSPLHF. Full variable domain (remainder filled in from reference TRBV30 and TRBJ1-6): SQTIHQWPATLVQPVGSPLSLECTVEGTSNPNLYWYRQAAGRGLQLLFYSVGIGQISSEVPQNLSASRPQDRQFILSSKKLLLSDSGFYLCAWSGGVNSPLHFGNGTRLTVT.

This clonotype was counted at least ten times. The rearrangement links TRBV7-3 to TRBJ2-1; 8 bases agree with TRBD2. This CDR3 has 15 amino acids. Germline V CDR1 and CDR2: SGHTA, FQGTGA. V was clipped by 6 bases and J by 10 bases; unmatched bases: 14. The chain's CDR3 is CASSLGSAGAREQFF. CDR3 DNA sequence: TGTGCCAGCAGTTTAGGATCAGCGGGAGCTAGGGAGCAGTTCTTC.

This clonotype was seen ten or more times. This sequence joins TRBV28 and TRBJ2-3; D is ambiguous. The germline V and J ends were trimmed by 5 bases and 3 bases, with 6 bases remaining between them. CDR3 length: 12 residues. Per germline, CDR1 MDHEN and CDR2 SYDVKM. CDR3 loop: CASSPHTDTQYF. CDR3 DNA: TGTGCCAGCAGTCCTCATACAGATACGCAGTATTTT. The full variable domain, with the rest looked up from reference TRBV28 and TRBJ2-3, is DVKVTQSSRYLVKRTGEKVFLECVQDMDHENMFWYRQDPGLGLRLIYFSYDVKMKEKGDIPEGYSVSREKKERFSLILESASTNQTSMYLCASSPHTDTQYFGPGTRLTVL.

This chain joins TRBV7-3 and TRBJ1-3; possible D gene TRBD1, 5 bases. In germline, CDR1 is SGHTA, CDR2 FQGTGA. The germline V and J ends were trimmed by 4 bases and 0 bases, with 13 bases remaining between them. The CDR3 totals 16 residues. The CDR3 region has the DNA TGTGCCAGCAGCTATTCCGGGGGGTACTCTGGAAACACCATATATTTT. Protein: CASSYSGGYSGNTIYF.

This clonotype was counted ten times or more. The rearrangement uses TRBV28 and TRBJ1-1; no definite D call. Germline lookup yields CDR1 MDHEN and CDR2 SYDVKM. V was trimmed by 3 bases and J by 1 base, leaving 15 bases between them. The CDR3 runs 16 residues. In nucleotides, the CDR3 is TGTGCCAGCAGTTTTAACATAGACATGGCGAACACTGAAGCTTTCTTT. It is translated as CASSFNIDMANTEAFF.

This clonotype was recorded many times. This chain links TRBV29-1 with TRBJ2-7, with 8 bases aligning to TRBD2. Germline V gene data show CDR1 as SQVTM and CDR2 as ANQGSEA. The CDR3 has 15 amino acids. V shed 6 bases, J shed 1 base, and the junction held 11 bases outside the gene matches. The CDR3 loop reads CSVRPAGVPSYEQYF. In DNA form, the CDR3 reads TGCAGCGTACGCCCAGCGGGAGTCCCTTCCTACGAGCAGTACTTC.

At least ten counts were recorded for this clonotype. As DNA, the CDR3 is TGTGCCAGCAGTGAATCCTACGAGCAGTACTTC. Its translation is CASSESYEQYF. The rearrangement uses TRBV25-1 and TRBJ2-7; D is unclear. The CDR3 loop spans 11 amino acids. V lost 1 base and J lost 2, with 0 bases in between. CDR1 and CDR2 from the germline V gene are MGHDK and SYGVNS.

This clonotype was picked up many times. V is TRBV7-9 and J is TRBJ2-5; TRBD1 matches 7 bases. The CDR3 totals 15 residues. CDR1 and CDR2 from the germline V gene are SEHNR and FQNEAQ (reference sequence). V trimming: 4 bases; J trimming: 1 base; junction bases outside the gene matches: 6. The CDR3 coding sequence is TGTGCCAGCAGCTCCAAGTGGGACAGCCAAGAGACCCAGTACTTC. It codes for CASSSKWDSQETQYF. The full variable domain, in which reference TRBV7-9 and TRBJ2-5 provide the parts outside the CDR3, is DTGVSQNPRHKITKRGQNVTFRCDPISEHNRLYWYRQTLGQGPEFLTYFQNEAQLEKSRLLSDRFSAERPKGSFSTLEIQRTEQGDSAMYLCASSSKWDSQETQYFGPGTRLLVL.

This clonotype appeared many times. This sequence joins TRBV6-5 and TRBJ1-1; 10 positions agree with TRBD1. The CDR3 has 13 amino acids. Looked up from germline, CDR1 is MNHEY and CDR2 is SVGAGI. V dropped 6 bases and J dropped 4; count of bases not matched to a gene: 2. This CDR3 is CASRDRGTTEAFF. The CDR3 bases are TGTGCCAGCAGGGACAGGGGGACCACTGAAGCTTTCTTT.

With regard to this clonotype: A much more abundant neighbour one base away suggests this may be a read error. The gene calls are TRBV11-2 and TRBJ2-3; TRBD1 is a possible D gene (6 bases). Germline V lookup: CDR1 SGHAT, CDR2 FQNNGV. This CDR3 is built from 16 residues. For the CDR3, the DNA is TGTGCCAGCACCATACAGGGTACCTCTAGCACATATACGCAGTATTTT. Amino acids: CASTIQGTSSTYTQYF.